Below are 6 T cell receptor beta chains sequenced from a single sample in a study of CD8+ T cells in alopecia areata (dated by TCRdb to the late 2010s). Library preparation used the immunoSEQ multiplex PCR assay. RNA was extracted from all samples and reverse transcribed into cDNA, which served as template for TCR sequencing. TCRdb holds this immuneACCESS table with in-frame rearrangements only. Some clones are missing; in checked studies, unresolved V genes explain under half, and the rest has no known cause. Across this sample there are about 190,000 clones, with approximately 57% seen only once. Under 1.2% of the sample comes from the top ten. This sample's time point label indicates: 24 weeks on oral tofacitinib. The treatment or condition label on this specimen signifies: oral pan-JAK inhibitor, 5-10 mg twice daily. The specimen comprised CD4+ T cells sorted from blood, sampled at week 24, from a patient treated with tofacitinib. The receptor source for this set is a human donor with alopecia areata.

This clone was recorded once. V gene TRBV15 combines with J gene TRBJ2-3, with D possibly being TRBD2 (6 bases). CDR3 length: 16 amino acids. CDR1 and CDR2 from the germline V gene are LNHNV and YYDKDF (reference sequence). Trimming left V 5 bases short and J 0 bases short, with 15 bases between. The CDR3 loop reads CATSLSPGLSTDTQYF. The CDR3 DNA sequence: TGTGCCACCAGCCTCAGCCCGGGACTCAGCACAGATACGCAGTATTTT.

This chain joins TRBV27 and TRBJ1-1; D is unclear. Trimming stripped 5 bases from V and 0 bases from J, with 7 bases between. Per the germline V gene, CDR1 is MNHEY and CDR2 is SMNVEV (reference sequence). The CDR3 length is 13 residues. The CDR3 reads CASSTYMNTEAFF. The CDR3, as DNA: TGTGCCAGCAGTACTTACATGAACACTGAAGCTTTCTTT.

V and J are TRBV29-1 and TRBJ1-2; D is undetermined. V gave up 2 bases and J gave up 6 bases, with 4 bases separating them. The germline V gene encodes CDR1 SQVTM and CDR2 ANQGSEA. The CDR3 length is 10 residues. In DNA, the CDR3 is TGCAGCGTTGAACATGATGGCTACACCTTC. It is translated as CSVEHDGYTF.

The chain carries TRBV4-3 and TRBJ1-1; 10 bases agree with TRBD1. V lost 2 bases, J lost 9 bases, and 6 bases stayed unmatched. The CDR3 contains 14 residues. Per germline, CDR1 LGHNA and CDR2 YSLEER. The CDR3: CASSQQPGQGKAFF. CDR3 coding DNA: TGCGCCAGCAGCCAACAGCCGGGACAGGGGAAAGCTTTCTTT.

In the case of this clone: Additional DNA sequences in this sample encode the identical CDR3. This sequence joins TRBV29-1 and TRBJ1-1; D remains unclear. V was cut by 4 bases and J by 0 bases, with 9 bases left in between. Germline CDR1 is SQVTM and CDR2 is ANQGSEA. This CDR3 region has 13 residues. The DNA of the CDR3 is TGCAGCGTTGTTAGACGGATGAACACTGAAGCTTTCTTT. It translates to CSVVRRMNTEAFF.

This clone was detected a few times. The chain is built from TRBV27 and TRBJ2-3, with 7 nucleotides matching TRBD2. Trimming removed 6 bases from V and 4 bases from J; junction bases left unmatched: 7. Germline V gene data show CDR1 as MNHEY and CDR2 as SMNVEV (reference sequence). The CDR3 sequence is 14 residues long. CDR3: CASSLGGGPDTQYF. DNA of the CDR3: TGTGCCAGCAGCCTAGGCGGGGGTCCAGATACGCAGTATTTT.